The 18 T cell receptor beta chains listed next were all sequenced from one sample in a study of technical replicates of blood from several donors. Produced via immunoSEQ multiplex PCR; TCRdb's table is partial and in-frame only. The sample lists about 84,000 clones; approximately 97% were seen once. Sequenced material: T cells isolated from PBMCs. Receptors originate from a human donor in good health.

The gene calls are TRBV29-1 and TRBJ2-5; maybe TRBD1 (6 bases). V was pared by 7 bases and J by 1 base, with 10 bases between. From germline, CDR1 is SQVTM and CDR2 ANQGSEA. This CDR3 contains 12 residues. CDR3 amino acids: CSARTVQETQYF. CDR3 DNA sequence: TGCAGCGCACGGACAGTCCAAGAGACCCAGTACTTC.

The V and J genes are TRBV20-1 and TRBJ2-3, with TRBD2 matching over 7 bases. This CDR3 is built from 11 residues. The junction had 3 bases not matched to a gene; V was cut back by 4 bases and J by 8 bases. Germline assignment: CDR1 DFQATT and CDR2 SNEGSKA (reference sequence). The CDR3: CSATREGTQYF. The CDR3 nucleotides read TGCAGTGCTACTAGGGAGGGTACGCAGTATTTT.

The V gene is TRBV6-1, the J gene TRBJ2-7, with 8 nucleotides matching TRBD1. J was trimmed by 3 bases and V by 1 base; bases with no gene match: 5. The CDR3 has 15 residues. Germline V gene data show CDR1 as MNHNS and CDR2 as SASEGT. CDR3 in DNA: TGTGCCAGCAGTGAAGGGCAGGGGGCCGGCTACGAGCAGTACTTC. Protein: CASSEGQGAGYEQYF.

The chain couples TRBV7-3 to TRBJ2-1; 7 bases map to TRBD1. Unmatched junction bases numbered 7, after V lost 6 bases and J lost 5 bases. CDR3 length: 14 residues. From germline, CDR1 is SGHTA and CDR2 FQGTGA. The CDR3 reads CASSFNRGDNEQFF. The CDR3 region has the DNA TGTGCCAGCAGTTTTAACAGGGGAGACAATGAGCAGTTCTTC. Complete variable domain (other parts from reference TRBV7-3 and TRBJ2-1): GAGVSQTPSNKVTEKGKYVELRCDPISGHTALYWYRQSLGQGPEFLIYFQGTGAADDSGLPNDRFFAVRPEGSVSTLKIQRTERGDSAVYLCASSFNRGDNEQFFGPGTRLTVL.

This chain joins TRBV27 and TRBJ1-1; 7 bases align to TRBD1. Germline CDR1 and CDR2: MNHEY and SMNVEV (reference sequence). V trimming: 6 bases; J trimming: 7 bases; junction bases outside the gene matches: 14. The CDR3 runs 15 residues. The CDR3 is CASSANRYRDSEAFF. The DNA of the CDR3 is TGTGCCAGCAGCGCCAACCGATACAGGGACAGTGAAGCTTTCTTT.

V and J are TRBV7-2 and TRBJ2-7; D uncertain. Germline values: CDR1 SGHTA, CDR2 FQGNSA. The CDR3 runs 15 residues. Trimming pared 5 bases from V and 3 bases from J, leaving 17 bases between. CDR3 sequence: CASSVSAVTSYEQYF. The CDR3 DNA is TGTGCCAGCAGCGTATCCGCCGTAACGAGCTACGAGCAGTACTTC.

The chain couples TRBV7-9 to TRBJ2-1; TRBD2 is a possible D gene (6 bases). The CDR3 has 13 amino acids. Germline V gene sequence: CDR1 SEHNR, CDR2 FQNEAQ (reference sequence). Trimming removed 7 bases at V and 2 bases at J, with 9 bases between. Written as DNA, the CDR3 is TGTGCCAGCATGGAGGGGACCTACAATGAGCAGTTCTTC. It specifies CASMEGTYNEQFF.

The chain couples TRBV6-6 to TRBJ2-1; D is undetermined. V shed 2 bases and J shed 6 bases, with 5 bases lying between them. This CDR3 comprises 12 residues. The germline gives CDR1 MNHNY, CDR2 SVGAGI (reference sequence). CDR3 residues: CASSYILNEQFF. Written as DNA, the CDR3 is TGTGCCAGCAGTTACATCCTCAATGAGCAGTTCTTC.

The chain joins TRBV6-4 to TRBJ1-5; D gene uncertain. The V gene lost 4 bases and the J gene lost 5 bases, with 12 bases spanning the gap. Germline lookup yields CDR1 MRHNA and CDR2 SNTAGT. The CDR3 has 14 amino acids. DNA for the CDR3: TGTGCCAGCAGTGCTCGGGCGGGCCATCAGCCCCAGCATTTT. Its translation is CASSARAGHQPQHF.

V gene TRBV29-1 combines with J gene TRBJ1-5; no reliable D call. The germline gives CDR1 SQVTM, CDR2 ANQGSEA. CDR3 length: 13 residues. V was trimmed by 4 bases and J by 3 bases, leaving 10 bases between them. The DNA of the CDR3 is TGCAGCGTTGGGAGTCGGATCAATCAGCCCCAGCATTTT. It translates to CSVGSRINQPQHF.

This clone has a handful of counts. The chain has TRBV6-4 and TRBJ1-1, with TRBD1 identical over 8 bases. V trimming: 0 bases; J trimming: 4 bases; junction bases outside the gene matches: 7. Germline CDR1 reads MRHNA; CDR2 reads SNTAGT. The CDR3 is 16 amino acids. In DNA, the CDR3 is TGTGCCAGCAGTGACTCGCCCGGACAGGGTACCACTGAAGCTTTCTTT. Protein: CASSDSPGQGTTEAFF.

The chain links TRBV18 to TRBJ1-5; TRBD1 agrees at 8 bases. The ends lost 2 bases at V and 6 bases at J; junction bases unmatched: 6. The germline CDR1 and CDR2 sequences are KGHSH and LQKENI. The CDR3 sequence is 15 residues long. The CDR3 here is CASSPTDRVGQPQHF. As DNA, the CDR3 is TGTGCCAGCTCACCAACGGACAGGGTGGGTCAGCCCCAGCATTTT.

The V call is TRBV5-6, the J call TRBJ2-2; TRBD1 matches at 8 bases. The CDR3 spans 16 residues. V was clipped by 4 bases and J by 3 bases; unmatched bases: 8. Germline values: CDR1 SGHDT, CDR2 YYEEEE. The CDR3 sequence: CASSDDGTGHTGELFF. CDR3 nucleotide sequence: TGTGCCAGCAGCGACGACGGGACAGGACACACCGGGGAGCTGTTTTTT.

The rearrangement links TRBV4-1 to TRBJ2-3, with 7 bases identical to TRBD2. The CDR3 is made up of 17 amino acids. Trimming removed 5 bases from V and 5 bases from J; junction bases left unmatched: 16. Looked up from germline, CDR1 is MGHRA and CDR2 is YSYEKL. CDR3: CASSVGHGRASKDTQYF. In nucleotides, the CDR3 is TGCGCCAGCAGCGTAGGCCATGGGAGGGCGTCGAAAGATACGCAGTATTTT.

This chain joins TRBV9 and TRBJ2-4, with D maybe TRBD2 (7 bases). This CDR3 is built from 17 residues. Deletions cut 4 bases from V and 0 bases from J, with 17 bases between. Germline lookup yields CDR1 SGDLS and CDR2 YYNGEE. The DNA for the CDR3 is TGTGCCAGCAGCCCCAGAGAGGGGGGGTTAGCCAAAAACATTCAGTACTTC. Protein sequence: CASSPREGGLAKNIQYF.

This chain uses TRBV2 with TRBJ1-1; 9 bases line up with TRBD1. The trim removed 4 bases at V and 1 base at J, leaving 4 bases unmatched. The length of the CDR3 is 15 residues. From germline, CDR1 is SNHLY and CDR2 FYNNEI. This chain's CDR3 is CASSGDREWNTEAFF. DNA of the CDR3: TGTGCCAGCAGTGGGGACAGGGAGTGGAACACTGAAGCTTTCTTT.

The rearrangement links TRBV19 to TRBJ1-4; TRBD1 agrees at 8 bases. The CDR3 runs to 15 residues. From germline, CDR1 is LNHDA and CDR2 SQIVND (reference sequence). V lost 2 bases, J lost 2 bases, and 1 base stayed unmatched. CDR3 sequence reads: CASSIRTGTNEKLFF. The CDR3 DNA follows: TGTGCCAGTAGTATAAGGACAGGGACTAATGAAAAACTGTTTTTT.

The CDR3 sequence: CASRGGVFGNTEAFF. The CDR3, as DNA: TGTGCCAGCAGGGGGGGAGTCTTTGGGAACACTGAAGCTTTCTTT. The V gene is TRBV11-3, the J gene TRBJ1-1; D may be TRBD1 (5 bases). Between the trimmed V and J ends, which lost 6 bases and 1 base, there was a span of 15 bases. Looked up from germline, CDR1 is SGHNT and CDR2 is YENEEA. This CDR3 region has 15 residues.